A selection of T cell receptor beta chains follows, all from one sample in a study of shared clonotypes between healthy human individuals. The data were produced by immunoSEQ multiplex PCR, yet TCRdb's version contains in-frame clones alone and is incomplete. The sample gives about 2.2 million clones, roughly 93% of which show up once; more than 1.5% is in the top ten. The sample consisted of naive CD8+ T cells from PBMCs. The receptors were sampled from a man between 18 and 29 years old in good health. Some clones in this sample may be carry-over from other donors' samples. Both conserved end residues are part of each CDR3. The order of the fields is J gene, V gene, D gene, CDR3 protein. A D gene is named only where the DNA matches it firmly.

TRBJ2-3	TRBV11-2	.	CASSFLPRERADTQYF
TRBJ2-1	TRBV25-1	.	CASGLDGNEQFF
TRBJ2-5	TRBV11-2	.	CASSPMYQETQYF
TRBJ1-1	TRBV11-1	.	CASSLEETGHTEAFF
TRBJ2-3	TRBV27	TRBD2	CASSSPPSGSTDTQYF
TRBJ2-3	TRBV5-1	.	CASSLAADTQYF
TRBJ1-2	TRBV29-1	.	CSVEGTDNGYTF
TRBJ2-2	TRBV9	.	CASSGTGFLTGPGELFF
TRBJ2-1	TRBV28	.	CASSYLGASYNEQFF
TRBJ2-1	TRBV5-6	.	CASSLFLGQSYNEQFF
TRBJ2-1	TRBV4-2	TRBD2	CASSQSASGNEQFF
TRBJ2-7	TRBV5-4	TRBD2	CASSAGLAGALEQYF
TRBJ1-2	TRBV7-9	.	CASSLGQGPSRGYTF
TRBJ1-1	TRBV5-4	.	CASALGASMNTEAFF
TRBJ2-1	TRBV19	TRBD2	CASSIEVAASGFYNEQFF
TRBJ2-4	TRBV28	.	CASKTYRDDVGKNIQYF
TRBJ1-4	TRBV7-8	.	CASSSGDAGIREKLFF
TRBJ2-7	TRBV10-3	.	CAISGTQDMDEQYF
TRBJ1-1	TRBV29-1	TRBD1	CSVRTGGGNTEAFF
TRBJ1-3	TRBV4-3	TRBD1	CASSQVAQGYGNTIYF
TRBJ2-7	TRBV4-3	TRBD2	CASSLGTSGNYEQYF
TRBJ2-3	TRBV9	.	CASGPSSRDTQYF
TRBJ2-7	TRBV10-1	TRBD1	CASSADRDNSYEQYF
TRBJ2-1	TRBV27	.	CAISRGNEQFF
TRBJ1-5	TRBV27	.	CASSSHRAGQPQHF
TRBJ1-5	TRBV2	TRBD1	CASSVSTGGVRNQPQHF
TRBJ2-4	TRBV13	.	CASSAWGKNIQYF
TRBJ2-2	TRBV7-9	TRBD1	CASSSPGQGSGELFF
TRBJ2-3	TRBV2	.	CASSSLPTSTDTQYF
TRBJ2-1	TRBV28	.	CASSLNFGPGNEQFF
TRBJ1-1	TRBV30	TRBD1	CAWSGPYRGTAFF
TRBJ1-6	TRBV4-1	.	CASSQDAVGANSPLHF
TRBJ2-7	TRBV28	TRBD1	CASRATGGSTYEQYF
TRBJ2-1	TRBV10-1	TRBD2	CASSKPKGLAGGPGEQFF
TRBJ1-2	TRBV7-9	TRBD1	CASSLNTGQVSYGYTF
TRBJ2-1	TRBV7-9	TRBD2	CASSQAVSGSLINEQFF
TRBJ2-3	TRBV13	TRBD2	CASSLRTSGRAGAGTDTQYF
TRBJ2-5	TRBV28	TRBD2	CASSPGGIGVETQYF
TRBJ2-5	TRBV2	.	CASSEQTEIQETQYF
TRBJ2-7	TRBV25-1	.	CASSELRWGYYEQYF
TRBJ1-1	TRBV9	.	CASSALGRSDTEAFF
TRBJ2-1	TRBV2	TRBD2	CASNWGGTGSYNEQFF
TRBJ1-2	TRBV28	.	CASRPDRVVDGYTF
TRBJ2-7	TRBV11-2	.	CASSSRGSSYEQYF
TRBJ2-5	TRBV19	TRBD2	CASSGLAGGQTQYF